This T cell receptor beta chain is drawn from a study of T-cell memory formation after mild COVID-19. TCR alpha and TCR beta cDNA libraries carrying sample barcodes and UMIs came from 5'RACE with constant-segment primers. TCRdb redid the calling of the 5' RACE reads with MiXCR, one entry per CDR3 protein. The sample records about 470,000 distinct CDR3 sequences, 25% being singletons. Study-level results: Memory from before infection featured some responding clones, which suggests cross-reactive memory joined.

The V gene's germline CDR1 is LGHNA and CDR2 YSLEER. This CDR3 is built from 16 residues. V gave up 1 base and J gave up 0 bases, with 11 bases separating them. This clonotype has just a few counts. The antigen is undetermined. The source material was PBMCs or a T cell subset sorted from them (not recorded which). This chain uses TRBV4-3 with TRBJ2-3; no definite D call. This TCR was sampled from an adult woman who had mild COVID-19 (a few samples of this study predate the infection). Cell type and time point are not known. CDR3 DNA sequence: TGCGCCAGCAGCCAAGGGTCTTGGCGGAGCACAGATACGCAGTATTTT. Translation gives CASSQGSWRSTDTQYF.